This T cell receptor beta chain was recovered during a study of T cell repertoires in cytomegalovirus infection (dated by TCRdb to about 2019). In the study overall: Because public TCR beta signatures pointed to carriage of CMV infection together with the matching HLA type, the HLA type of each donor mattered for the analysis. Study-level results and caveats: In both this cohort and an independent roughly 360-donor cohort, the cumulative frequency of public TCR beta family members distinguished carriers of CMV infection plus the relevant HLA type. The ex vivo response was dominated by HLA-C-restricted CMV-specific TCR beta clonotypes, which also provided the single most frequent clonotype in two of eight donors.

This clonotype was counted many times. Its antigen is still unknown. Base qualities are missing; no much larger clone stands one base away. The reads were generated on an Illumina HiSeq 1500. TCRdb reanalyzed the raw reads on its own, using fastp at Q25 for trimming and MiXCR for clone calling, and kept in-frame beta chains. For every CDR3 protein sequence, its rows merge into one entry that carries the most common genes and DNA. The sample table records under 100,000 distinct CDR3 sequences; 3.7% of these occur just once. The top ten clonotypes cover around 4.4% of the sample. The CDR3 runs 17 residues from the cysteine to the phenylalanine. The read is trimmed to its CDR3 DNA, 51 bases read in frame from base 1. Reading the germline V gene gives CDR1 MDHEN and CDR2 SYDVKM. Deletion took 5 bases off V and 2 bases off J, with a span of 21 bases between the germline ends.

The sequenced sample consisted of PBMCs. This receptor was taken from a human donor in good health (CMV status not recorded). Some clones in this sample may be carry-over from other donors' samples. The rearranged chain carries TRBV28 and TRBJ2-5; the D gene is perhaps TRBD1 or TRBD2, each of them matching over 6 bases. CDR3 region: CASSQWGAGRGQETQYF. The nucleotides read TGTGCCAGCAGTCAATGGGGGGCAGGGAGAGGGCAAGAGACCCAGTACTTC.